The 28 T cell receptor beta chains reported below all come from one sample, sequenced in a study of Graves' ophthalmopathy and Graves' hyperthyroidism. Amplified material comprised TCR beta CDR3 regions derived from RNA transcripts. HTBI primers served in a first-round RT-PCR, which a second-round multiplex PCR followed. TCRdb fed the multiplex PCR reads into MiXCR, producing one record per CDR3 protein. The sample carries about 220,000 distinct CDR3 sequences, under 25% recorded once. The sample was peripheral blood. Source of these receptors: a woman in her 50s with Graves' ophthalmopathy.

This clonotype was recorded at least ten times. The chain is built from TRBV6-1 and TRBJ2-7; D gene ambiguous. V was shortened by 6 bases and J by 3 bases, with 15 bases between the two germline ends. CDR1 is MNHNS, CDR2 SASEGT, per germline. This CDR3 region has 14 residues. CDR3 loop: CASRNTDRHYEQYF. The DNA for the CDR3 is TGTGCCAGCAGGAACACCGACCGTCACTACGAGCAGTACTTC.

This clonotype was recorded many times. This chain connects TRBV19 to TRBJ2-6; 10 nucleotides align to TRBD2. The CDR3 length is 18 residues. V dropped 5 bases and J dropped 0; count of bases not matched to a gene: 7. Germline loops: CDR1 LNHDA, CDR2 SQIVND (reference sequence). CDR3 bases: TGTGCCAGTAGTCCCGGAGTAGCGGGAGGCTCTGGGGCCAACGTCCTGACTTTC. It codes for CASSPGVAGGSGANVLTF.

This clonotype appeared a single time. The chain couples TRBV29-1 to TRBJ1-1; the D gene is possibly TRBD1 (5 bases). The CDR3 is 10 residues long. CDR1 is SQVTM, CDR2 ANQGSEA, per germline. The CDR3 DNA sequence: TGCACCGAGGAGGGGACTGAAGCTTTCTTT. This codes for CTEEGTEAFF.

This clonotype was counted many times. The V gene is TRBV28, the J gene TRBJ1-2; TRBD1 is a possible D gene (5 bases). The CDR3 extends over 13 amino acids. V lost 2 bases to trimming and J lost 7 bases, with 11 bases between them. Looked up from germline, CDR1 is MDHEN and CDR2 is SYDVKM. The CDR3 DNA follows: TGTGCCAGCAGTTTAGTCACAGGTCTTGGCTACACCTTC. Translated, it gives CASSLVTGLGYTF.

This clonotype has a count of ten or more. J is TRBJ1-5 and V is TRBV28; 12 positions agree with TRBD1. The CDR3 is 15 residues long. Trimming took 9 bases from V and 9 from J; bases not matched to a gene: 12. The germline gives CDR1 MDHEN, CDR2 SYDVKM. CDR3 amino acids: CASAQGQGALGPQHF. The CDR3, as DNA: TGTGCCAGTGCGCAGGGACAGGGGGCCCTAGGGCCCCAGCATTTT.

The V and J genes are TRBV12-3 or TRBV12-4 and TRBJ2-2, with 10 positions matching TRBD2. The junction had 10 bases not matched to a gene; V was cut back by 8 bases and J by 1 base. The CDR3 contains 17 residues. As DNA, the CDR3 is TGTGCCAGCGGGTTCGGGATAGCGGGAGGGAACACCGGGGAGCTGTTTTTT. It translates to CASGFGIAGGNTGELFF.

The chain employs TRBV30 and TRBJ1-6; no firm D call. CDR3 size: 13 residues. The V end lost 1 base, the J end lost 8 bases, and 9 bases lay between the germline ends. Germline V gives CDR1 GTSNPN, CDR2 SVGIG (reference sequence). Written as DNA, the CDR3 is TGTGCCTGGAGTGGACGGAACTATTCACCCCTCCACTTT. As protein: CAWSGRNYSPLHF.

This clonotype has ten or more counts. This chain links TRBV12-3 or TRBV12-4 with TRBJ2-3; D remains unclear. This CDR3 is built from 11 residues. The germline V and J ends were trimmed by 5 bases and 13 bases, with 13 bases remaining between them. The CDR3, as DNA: TGTGCCAGCAGTGTTTTCATATTAGAGTATTTT. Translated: CASSVFILEYF.

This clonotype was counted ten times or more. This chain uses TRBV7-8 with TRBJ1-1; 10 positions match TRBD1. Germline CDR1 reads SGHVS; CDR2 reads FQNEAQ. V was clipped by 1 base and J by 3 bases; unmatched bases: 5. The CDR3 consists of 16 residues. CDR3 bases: TGTGCCAGCAGCTTAGGACAGGGGGCTGGGTACACTGAAGCTTTCTTT. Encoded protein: CASSLGQGAGYTEAFF.

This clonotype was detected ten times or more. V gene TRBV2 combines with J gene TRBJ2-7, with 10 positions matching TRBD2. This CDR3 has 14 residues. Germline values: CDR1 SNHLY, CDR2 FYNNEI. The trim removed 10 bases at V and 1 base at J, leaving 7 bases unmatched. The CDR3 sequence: CATLSGRLSYEQYF. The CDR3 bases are TGTGCCACTCTTAGCGGGAGGCTGTCCTACGAGCAGTACTTC.

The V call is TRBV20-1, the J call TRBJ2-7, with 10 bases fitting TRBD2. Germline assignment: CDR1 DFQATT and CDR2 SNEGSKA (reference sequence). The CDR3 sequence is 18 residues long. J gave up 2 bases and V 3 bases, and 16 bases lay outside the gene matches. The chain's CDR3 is CSASPGGLAGDLTYEQYF. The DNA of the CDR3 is TGCAGTGCTAGTCCTGGGGGGCTAGCGGGAGATTTAACCTACGAGCAGTACTTC.

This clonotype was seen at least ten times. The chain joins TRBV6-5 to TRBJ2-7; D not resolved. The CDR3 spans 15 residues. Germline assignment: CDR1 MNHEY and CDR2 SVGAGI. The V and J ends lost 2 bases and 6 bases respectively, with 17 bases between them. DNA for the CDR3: TGTGCCAGCAGTTACGATTCTGGGTGGGGTAGCGAGCAGTACTTC. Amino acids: CASSYDSGWGSEQYF.

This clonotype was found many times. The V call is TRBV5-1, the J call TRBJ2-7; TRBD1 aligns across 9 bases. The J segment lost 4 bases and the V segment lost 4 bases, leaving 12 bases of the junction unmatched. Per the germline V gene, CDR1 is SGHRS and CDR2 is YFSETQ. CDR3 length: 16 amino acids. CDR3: CASSPLTGGAGYEQYF. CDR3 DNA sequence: TGCGCCAGCAGCCCATTAACAGGGGGCGCGGGGTACGAGCAGTACTTC.

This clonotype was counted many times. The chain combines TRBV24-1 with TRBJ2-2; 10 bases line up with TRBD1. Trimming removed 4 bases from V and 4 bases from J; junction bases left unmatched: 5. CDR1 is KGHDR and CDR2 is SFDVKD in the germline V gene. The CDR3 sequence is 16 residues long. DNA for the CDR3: TGTGCCACCAGTGACCAGGGACAGGGGAGCACCGGGGAGCTGTTTTTT. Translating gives CATSDQGQGSTGELFF.

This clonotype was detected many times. The DNA for the CDR3 is TGTGCCATCAGTCCCAGCGGCACCAGGGTCTATGAGCAGTACTTC. Protein product: CAISPSGTRVYEQYF. The chain couples TRBV10-3 to TRBJ2-7; D could derive from TRBD1 or TRBD2 (5 bases each). CDR3 size: 15 residues. Germline V gene data show CDR1 as ENHRY and CDR2 as SYGVKD. V was shortened by 5 bases and J by 7 bases, with 21 bases between the two germline ends.

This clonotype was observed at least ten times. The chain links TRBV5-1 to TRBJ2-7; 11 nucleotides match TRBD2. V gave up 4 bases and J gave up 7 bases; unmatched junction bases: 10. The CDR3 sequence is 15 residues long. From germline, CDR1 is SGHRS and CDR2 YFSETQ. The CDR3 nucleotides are TGCGCCAGCAGCGGAACCGGGACTAGCGGTAGGGAGCAGTACTTC. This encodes CASSGTGTSGREQYF.

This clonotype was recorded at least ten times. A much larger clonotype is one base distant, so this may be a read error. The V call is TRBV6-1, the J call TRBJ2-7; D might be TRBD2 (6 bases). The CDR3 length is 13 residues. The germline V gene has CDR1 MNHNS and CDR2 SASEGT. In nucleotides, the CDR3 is TGTGCCAGCAGTCCGACGGGAGCCTACAAGCAGTACTTC. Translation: CASSPTGAYKQYF.

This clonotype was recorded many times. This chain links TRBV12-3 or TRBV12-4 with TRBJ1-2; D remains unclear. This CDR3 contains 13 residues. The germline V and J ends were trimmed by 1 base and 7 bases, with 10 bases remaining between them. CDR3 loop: CASSLGEGFGYTF. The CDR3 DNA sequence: TGTGCCAGCAGTTTAGGGGAAGGGTTTGGCTACACCTTC.

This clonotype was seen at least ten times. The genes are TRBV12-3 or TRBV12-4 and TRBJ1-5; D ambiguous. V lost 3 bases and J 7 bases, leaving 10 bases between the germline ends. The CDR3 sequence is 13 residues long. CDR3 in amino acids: CASSLGRKQPQHF. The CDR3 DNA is TGTGCCAGCAGTTTGGGCAGAAAACAGCCCCAGCATTTT.

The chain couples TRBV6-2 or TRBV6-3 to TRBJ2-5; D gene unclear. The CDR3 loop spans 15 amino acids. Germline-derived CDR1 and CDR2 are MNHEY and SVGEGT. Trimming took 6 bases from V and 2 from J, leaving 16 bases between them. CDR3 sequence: CASSPSTLLQETQYF. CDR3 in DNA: TGTGCCAGCAGCCCATCGACCCTGCTTCAAGAGACCCAGTACTTC.

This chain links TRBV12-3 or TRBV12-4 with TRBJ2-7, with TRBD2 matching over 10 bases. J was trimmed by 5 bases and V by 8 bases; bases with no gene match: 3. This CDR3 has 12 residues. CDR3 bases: TGTGCCAGCCATGGACTAGCGGACGAGCAGTACTTC. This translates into CASHGLADEQYF.

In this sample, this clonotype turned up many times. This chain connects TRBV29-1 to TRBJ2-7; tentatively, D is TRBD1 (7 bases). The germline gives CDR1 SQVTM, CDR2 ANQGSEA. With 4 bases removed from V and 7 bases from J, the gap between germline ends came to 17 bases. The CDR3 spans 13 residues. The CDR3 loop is CSVVEGASGEQYF. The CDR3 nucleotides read TGCAGCGTTGTGGAGGGGGCTTCGGGTGAGCAGTACTTC.

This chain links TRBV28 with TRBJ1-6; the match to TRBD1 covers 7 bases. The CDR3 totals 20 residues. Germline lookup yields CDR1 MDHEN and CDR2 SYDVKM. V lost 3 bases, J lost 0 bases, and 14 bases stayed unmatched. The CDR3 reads CASSFEAGQDSGSYNSPLHF. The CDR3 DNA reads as TGTGCCAGCAGTTTTGAAGCAGGACAGGACTCCGGCTCCTATAATTCACCCCTCCACTTT.

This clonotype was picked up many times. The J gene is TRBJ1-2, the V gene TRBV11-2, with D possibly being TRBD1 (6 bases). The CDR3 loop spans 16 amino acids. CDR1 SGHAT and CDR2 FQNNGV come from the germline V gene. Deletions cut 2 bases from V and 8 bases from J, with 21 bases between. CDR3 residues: CASSLHRDKGLGGYTF. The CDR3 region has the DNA TGTGCCAGCAGCTTACACAGGGACAAGGGGCTGGGAGGCTACACCTTC.

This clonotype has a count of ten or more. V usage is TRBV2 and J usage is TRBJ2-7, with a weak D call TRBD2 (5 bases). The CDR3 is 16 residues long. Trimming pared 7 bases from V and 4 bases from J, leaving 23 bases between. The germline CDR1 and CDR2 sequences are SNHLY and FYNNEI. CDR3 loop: CASTSLGVTERYEQYF. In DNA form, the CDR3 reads TGTGCCAGCACTAGCCTTGGGGTAACTGAACGATACGAGCAGTACTTC.

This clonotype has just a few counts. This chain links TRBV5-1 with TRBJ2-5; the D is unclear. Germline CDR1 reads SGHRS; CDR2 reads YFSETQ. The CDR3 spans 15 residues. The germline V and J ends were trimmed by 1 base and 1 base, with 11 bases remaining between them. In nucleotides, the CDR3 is TGCGCCAGCAGCTTGCCCTCGCCACCCCAAGAGACCCAGTACTTC. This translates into CASSLPSPPQETQYF.

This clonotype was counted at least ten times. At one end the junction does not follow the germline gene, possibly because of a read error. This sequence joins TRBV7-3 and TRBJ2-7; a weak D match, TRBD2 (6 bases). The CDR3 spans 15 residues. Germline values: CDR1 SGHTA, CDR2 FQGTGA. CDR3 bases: TGTGCCAACAGCTCCCTAGCGCGTAGCTCCTACGAGCAGTACTTC. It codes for CANSSLARSSYEQYF.

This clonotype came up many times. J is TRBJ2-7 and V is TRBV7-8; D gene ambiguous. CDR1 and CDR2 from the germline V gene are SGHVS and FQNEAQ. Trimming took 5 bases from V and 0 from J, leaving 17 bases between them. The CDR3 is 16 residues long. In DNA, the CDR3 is TGTGCCAGCAGCCATCCCTTGAGGTGGGTCTCCTACGAGCAGTACTTC. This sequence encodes CASSHPLRWVSYEQYF.